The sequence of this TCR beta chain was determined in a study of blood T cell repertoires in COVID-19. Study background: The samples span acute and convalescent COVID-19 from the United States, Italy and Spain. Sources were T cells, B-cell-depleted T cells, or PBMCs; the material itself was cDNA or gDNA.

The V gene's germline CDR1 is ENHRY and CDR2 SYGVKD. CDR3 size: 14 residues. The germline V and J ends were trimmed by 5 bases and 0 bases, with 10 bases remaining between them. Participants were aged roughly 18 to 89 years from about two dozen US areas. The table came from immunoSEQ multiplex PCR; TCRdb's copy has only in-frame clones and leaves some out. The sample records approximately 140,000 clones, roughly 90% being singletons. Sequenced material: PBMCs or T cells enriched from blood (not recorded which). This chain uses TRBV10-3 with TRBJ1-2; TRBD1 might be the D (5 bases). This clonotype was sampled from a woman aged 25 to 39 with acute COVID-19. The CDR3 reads CAISSQGSNYGYTF. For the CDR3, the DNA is TGTGCCATCAGTTCTCAGGGATCTAACTATGGCTACACCTTC.